This T cell receptor (beta chain) comes out of a study of T cell repertoires in cytomegalovirus infection. About the research overall: Peptides in the study included HLA-C-restricted and HLA-B-restricted CMV epitopes. Indications came from public TCR beta signatures; they pointed to CMV infection and to a matching HLA type. Study-wide results and caveats: Cumulative frequency of public TCR beta families picked out carriers of CMV plus the relevant HLA. HLA-C-restricted TCR beta clonotypes specific for CMV led the ex vivo response.

This CDR3 has 15 amino acids. V lost 7 bases to trimming and J lost 3 bases, with 18 bases between them. As to this clonotype: The antigen is not known.

TCRdb processed the reads anew with MiXCR; each CDR3 protein has one entry. The sample lists fewer than 850,000 distinct CDR3 sequences; about 28% were seen once. This material consisted of cultured CD8+ T cells from PBMCs, taken from culture after CMV antigen stimulation. The receptor comes from a human donor in good health (CMV status not recorded). Some clones in this sample may be carry-over from other donors' samples. The chain has TRBV12-3 or TRBV12-4 and TRBJ1-1, with D possibly TRBD1 on 6 matching bases. The CDR3 sequence is CASNEPGRGDTEAFF. In DNA form, the CDR3 reads TGTGCCAGCAACGAACCGGGGAGGGGGGACACTGAAGCTTTCTTT.